These 26 T cell receptor beta chains were sequenced from one sample in a study of cytomegalovirus exposure and HLA in healthy donors. The PCR ran on 60 Vbeta and 13 Jbeta primers. Method: immunoSEQ multiplex PCR; TCRdb's copy keeps in-frame clones and lacks some. The table has a few hundred thousand clones, roughly 91% seen once. The sequenced sample consisted of PBMCs. All receptors derive from a girl under 10 years old in good health and CMV-seronegative.

This clone came up a few times. The rearrangement links TRBV6-6 to TRBJ1-6; D is ambiguous. Trimming removed 7 bases from V and 14 bases from J, with 12 bases in between. The CDR3 sequence is 11 residues long. The germline gives CDR1 MNHNY, CDR2 SVGAGI (reference sequence). The CDR3 sequence: CASTDGMALHF. CDR3 nucleotide sequence: TGTGCCAGCACCGACGGGATGGCCCTCCACTTT.

This chain links TRBV7-9 with TRBJ2-5, with TRBD1 identical over 7 bases. This CDR3 region has 15 residues. The J segment lost 2 bases and the V segment lost 1 base, leaving 4 bases of the junction unmatched. Germline CDR1 reads SEHNR; CDR2 reads FQNEAQ (reference sequence). For the CDR3, the DNA is TGTGCCAGCAGCTTAGGGGGGACAGTACAAGAGACCCAGTACTTC. Protein product: CASSLGGTVQETQYF.

The chain recombines TRBV4-1 with TRBJ2-1, with D perhaps TRBD1 (6 bases). The CDR3 covers 18 residues. Trimming stripped 0 bases from V and 11 bases from J, with 26 bases between. Germline CDR1 and CDR2: MGHRA and YSYEKL. The CDR3: CASSQEQSRTVQQWKQFF. The CDR3 bases are TGCGCCAGCAGCCAAGAGCAAAGTCGGACAGTCCAACAATGGAAGCAGTTCTTC.

J is TRBJ1-1 and V is TRBV30; tentatively, D is TRBD1 (6 bases). Germline CDR1 is GTSNPN and CDR2 is SVGIG (reference sequence). This CDR3 comprises 13 residues. Trimming cost V 4 bases and J 4 bases, with 13 bases left between them. The CDR3 is CAWKPTGLTEAFF. CDR3 bases: TGTGCCTGGAAACCCACAGGGCTCACTGAAGCTTTCTTT.

This chain uses TRBV9 with TRBJ2-3, with 8 bases identical to TRBD2. From germline, CDR1 is SGDLS and CDR2 YYNGEE. J gave up 1 base and V 7 bases, and 5 bases lay outside the gene matches. This CDR3 contains 14 residues. In DNA, the CDR3 is TGTGCCAGCGCCCCAGCGGGGGGCACAGATACGCAGTATTTT. It specifies CASAPAGGTDTQYF.

This clone was seen only once. The chain carries TRBV5-5 and TRBJ1-6, with D unclear. CDR3 length: 16 residues. V lost 1 base to trimming and J lost 9 bases, with 17 bases between them. The germline V gene has CDR1 SGHKS and CDR2 YYEKEE (reference sequence). CDR3 protein: CASSLLFAEPSSPLHF. In DNA, the CDR3 is TGTGCCAGCAGCTTGTTATTTGCGGAGCCCAGTTCACCCCTCCACTTT.

Turning to this clone: The identical CDR3 is also encoded by other nucleotide sequences in the sample. V usage is TRBV5-1 and J usage is TRBJ1-1; no clear D. Per germline, CDR1 SGHRS and CDR2 YFSETQ. This CDR3 is 15 amino acids long. Deletions cut 4 bases from V and 5 bases from J, with 18 bases between. CDR3 sequence (DNA): TGCGCCAGCAGCCCCCGCCCCGGGATGGGGACTGAAGCTTTCTTT. Translated, it gives CASSPRPGMGTEAFF.

The chain uses TRBV27 and TRBJ2-7, with D perhaps matching TRBD2 (5 bases). CDR3 length: 11 amino acids. Per germline, CDR1 MNHEY and CDR2 SMNVEV (reference sequence). CDR3 sequence reads: CAGSVSYEQYF. The CDR3, as DNA: TGTGCAGGTAGCGTCTCCTACGAGCAGTACTTC.

The chain links TRBV5-1 to TRBJ2-7; the match to TRBD1 covers 7 bases. J lost 5 bases, V lost 2 bases, and 7 bases had no gene match. Germline values: CDR1 SGHRS, CDR2 YFSETQ. CDR3 size: 14 residues. The CDR3 protein is CASSFGAGGDEQYF. CDR3 nucleotide sequence: TGCGCCAGCAGCTTCGGGGCAGGGGGAGACGAGCAGTACTTC.

CDR3 coding DNA: TGTGCCTGGAGTGTACGGGCAGGGGCTTCGGTTACTGAAGCTTTCTTT. This codes for CAWSVRAGASVTEAFF. The J gene is TRBJ1-1, the V gene TRBV30; maybe TRBD1 (6 bases). The CDR3 covers 16 residues. V shed 0 bases and J shed 5 bases, with 19 bases lying between them. Looked up from germline, CDR1 is GTSNPN and CDR2 is SVGIG (reference sequence).

V gene TRBV15 combines with J gene TRBJ2-2; the match to TRBD1 covers 8 bases. The CDR3 has 19 amino acids. With 5 bases clipped from V and 1 base from J, the junction kept 15 bases outside the gene matches. CDR1 LNHNV and CDR2 YYDKDF come from the germline V gene (reference sequence). The CDR3 nucleotides read TGTGCCACCAGCCCGTCTGACAGGGGAGTGTCGGAGAACACCGGGGAGCTGTTTTTT. This encodes CATSPSDRGVSENTGELFF.

For this clone: Other DNA sequences from this sample encode an identical CDR3 as well. The V gene is TRBV7-6, the J gene TRBJ1-1; 8 bases fit TRBD1. V dropped 5 bases and J dropped 2; count of bases not matched to a gene: 4. The CDR3 is 14 amino acids. CDR1 and CDR2 (germline): SGHVS, FNYEAQ. The CDR3 region is CASSLGQGNTEAFF. In nucleotides, the CDR3 is TGTGCCAGCAGCCTCGGACAGGGTAACACTGAAGCTTTCTTT. Drawing the rest from reference TRBV7-6 and TRBJ1-1, the complete variable domain is GAGVSQSPRYKVTKRGQDVALRCDPISGHVSLYWYRQALGQGPEFLTYFNYEAQQDKSGLPNDRFSAERPEGSISTLTIQRTEQRDSAMYRCASSLGQGNTEAFFGQGTRLTVV.

This chain connects TRBV20-1 to TRBJ2-7; possibly TRBD2 for D (5 bases). Trimming shortened V by 4 bases and J by 9 bases, and 13 bases separated the two germline ends. CDR3 length equals 11 residues. The germline CDR1 and CDR2 sequences are DFQATT and SNEGSKA (reference sequence). The CDR3 loop is CSAKDQGRQYF. CDR3 in DNA: TGCAGTGCTAAGGACCAAGGGAGGCAGTACTTC.

V usage is TRBV6-5 and J usage is TRBJ1-5; 7 bases are shared with TRBD1. Germline CDR1 MNHEY, CDR2 SVGAGI. Trimming took 5 bases from V and 2 from J; bases not matched to a gene: 6. CDR3 length: 15 amino acids. CDR3 sequence reads: CASSGHRGGNQPQHF. CDR3 DNA sequence: TGTGCCAGCAGTGGACACAGGGGTGGCAATCAGCCCCAGCATTTT.

This chain uses TRBV2 with TRBJ1-3, with a weak D call TRBD1 (5 bases). This CDR3 comprises 16 residues. The V end lost 2 bases, the J end lost 3 bases, and 14 bases lay between the germline ends. Germline assignment: CDR1 SNHLY and CDR2 FYNNEI. CDR3 bases: TGTGCCAGCAGTGAACTCGGCTGGGACTTTGGAAACACCATATATTTT. Translation gives CASSELGWDFGNTIYF.

The rearrangement links TRBV6-1 to TRBJ1-1, with 9 nucleotides matching TRBD1. The germline gives CDR1 MNHNS, CDR2 SASEGT. The CDR3 consists of 13 residues. The trim removed 10 bases at V and 4 bases at J, leaving 7 bases unmatched. DNA for the CDR3: TGTGCCATCGACAGGGGGATGGGCACTGAAGCTTTCTTT. This encodes CAIDRGMGTEAFF.

The chain couples TRBV13 to TRBJ2-7; no clear D gene. The V gene's germline CDR1 is PRHDT and CDR2 FYEKMQ (reference sequence). The CDR3 totals 13 residues. V lost 5 bases and J lost 2, with 10 bases in between. CDR3 loop: CASSPGYAYEQYF. Here the CDR3 DNA reads TGTGCCAGCAGCCCCGGTTACGCCTACGAGCAGTACTTC.

The genes are TRBV19 and TRBJ1-5; D might be TRBD1 (5 bases). This CDR3 region has 15 residues. Germline assignment: CDR1 LNHDA and CDR2 SQIVND (reference sequence). The V and J ends lost 3 bases and 1 base respectively, with 10 bases between them. The CDR3 sequence: CASSMVDTSNQPQHF. CDR3 coding DNA: TGTGCCAGTAGTATGGTGGACACCAGCAATCAGCCCCAGCATTTT.

Here the CDR3 reads CASSPDPARADTQYF. The CDR3 DNA reads TGCGCCAGCAGCCCCGACCCCGCTCGGGCAGATACGCAGTATTTT. The V call is TRBV10-1, the J call TRBJ2-3; no clear D. CDR1 and CDR2 from the germline V gene are WNHNN and SYGVQD (reference sequence). The V end was cut by 6 bases, the J end by 4 bases, with 17 bases between. The CDR3 length is 15 residues.

CDR3 amino acids: CASSITGGKGYTF. CDR3 in DNA: TGTGCCAGCAGCATTACAGGGGGCAAGGGCTACACCTTC. The gene calls are TRBV27 and TRBJ1-2, with TRBD1 identical over 9 bases. Germline CDR1 is MNHEY and CDR2 is SMNVEV (reference sequence). The CDR3 is 13 amino acids. V was pared by 6 bases and J by 8 bases, with 7 bases of the junction left unmatched.

The V call is TRBV5-1, the J call TRBJ2-7; 10 bases are shared with TRBD1. V trimming: 3 bases; J trimming: 3 bases; junction bases outside the gene matches: 3. CDR3 length: 14 amino acids. The germline V gene encodes CDR1 SGHRS and CDR2 YFSETQ. The CDR3 DNA reads TGCGCCAGCAGCTCGGGACAGGGGAACTACGAGCAGTACTTC. Encoded protein: CASSSGQGNYEQYF.

V gene TRBV25-1 combines with J gene TRBJ2-5; 15 bases line up with TRBD2. Germline CDR1 MGHDK, CDR2 SYGVNS. The CDR3 is made up of 16 amino acids. The V gene end was trimmed by 4 bases and the J gene end by 5 bases; junction bases not matched to a gene: 5. The CDR3 loop is CASSGGTSGGKETQYF. CDR3 sequence (DNA): TGTGCCAGCAGTGGCGGGACTAGCGGGGGGAAGGAGACCCAGTACTTC.

V gene TRBV28 combines with J gene TRBJ2-2, with 9 bases aligning to TRBD2. CDR1 and CDR2 from the germline V gene are MDHEN and SYDVKM. This CDR3 is 18 amino acids long. V dropped 1 base and J dropped 8; count of bases not matched to a gene: 14. CDR3 loop: CASSLLGLGGRASGELFF. The CDR3 DNA sequence: TGTGCCAGCAGTTTATTGGGGCTGGGCGGGAGGGCGTCGGGGGAGCTGTTTTTT.

The chain employs TRBV30 and TRBJ1-1; possible D gene TRBD1, 6 bases. This CDR3 has 13 residues. Germline V CDR1 and CDR2: GTSNPN, SVGIG (reference sequence). V lost 2 bases to trimming and J lost 1 base, with 8 bases between them. The chain's CDR3 is CAWSRQENTEAFF. CDR3 DNA: TGTGCCTGGAGTCGACAGGAGAACACTGAAGCTTTCTTT.

The chain is built from TRBV7-9 and TRBJ1-2; D perhaps matches TRBD1 (6 bases). The CDR3 extends over 13 amino acids. V was trimmed by 4 bases and J by 3 bases, leaving 9 bases between them. The V gene's germline CDR1 is SEHNR and CDR2 FQNEAQ (reference sequence). The CDR3 DNA is TGTGCCAGCAGCTCTCAGGGGTACTATGGCTACACCTTC. It yields the protein CASSSQGYYGYTF.

The chain links TRBV7-2 to TRBJ1-5; no reliable D call. CDR1 is SGHTA, CDR2 FQGNSA, per germline. The CDR3 extends over 13 amino acids. The germline V and J ends were trimmed by 5 bases and 5 bases, with 10 bases remaining between them. CDR3 sequence (DNA): TGTGCCAGCAGCCCGGGGTCCTATCAGCCCCAGCATTTT. Protein: CASSPGSYQPQHF.